Following are 23 T cell receptor beta chains from one sample sequenced in a study of T cell responses to AZD1222 COVID-19 vaccine. Some clones are missing from TCRdb's copy, which holds only in-frame ones; the method was immunoSEQ multiplex PCR. The repertoire has 56,000 or so clones, approximately 83% of them found once; the top ten carry about 15%. Specimen: peripheral blood, collected on day 0 of AZD1222 vaccination. The receptor source for this set is an adult in good health.

This clone was seen just once. The chain links TRBV3-1 (or the pseudogene TRBV3-2) to TRBJ1-1; the match to TRBD1 covers 7 bases. CDR3 length equals 15 residues. Trimming took 4 bases from V and 0 from J; bases not matched to a gene: 5. CDR1 and CDR2 (germline): LGHDT, YNNKEL (reference sequence). The chain's CDR3 is CASSPEGAMNTEAFF. The CDR3 coding sequence is TGTGCCAGCAGCCCGGAGGGGGCCATGAACACTGAAGCTTTCTTT.

The gene calls are TRBV6-1 and TRBJ1-2; D is uncertain. Germline values: CDR1 MNHNS, CDR2 SASEGT. V was pared by 2 bases and J by 3 bases, with 10 bases between. The length of the CDR3 is 14 residues. The CDR3 nucleotides read TGTGCCAGCAGTGAAAGTAACGGATACTATGGCTACACCTTC. It specifies CASSESNGYYGYTF.

The chain links TRBV27 to TRBJ2-4; the match to TRBD1 covers 7 bases. The CDR3 runs to 14 residues. V shed 4 bases and J 1 base; nucleotides not matched to a gene: 1. Germline CDR1 is MNHEY and CDR2 is SMNVEV (reference sequence). The CDR3 loop is CASSSGGAKNIQYF. The CDR3 DNA sequence: TGTGCCAGCAGTTCAGGGGGTGCCAAAAACATTCAGTACTTC.

J is TRBJ2-1 and V is TRBV11-2; TRBD2 agrees at 10 bases. J gave up 7 bases and V 4 bases, and 7 bases lay outside the gene matches. The CDR3 covers 15 residues. The germline V gene encodes CDR1 SGHAT and CDR2 FQNNGV. CDR3 nucleotide sequence: TGTGCCAGCAGCTCAGGGACTAGCGAAGGAAATGAGCAGTTCTTC. As protein: CASSSGTSEGNEQFF. The full variable domain, in which reference TRBV11-2 and TRBJ2-1 provide the parts outside the CDR3, is EAGVAQSPRYKIIEKRQSVAFWCNPISGHATLYWYQQILGQGPKLLIQFQNNGVVDDSQLPKDRFSAERLKGVDSTLKIQPAKLEDSAVYLCASSSGTSEGNEQFFGPGTRLTVL.

The chain links TRBV30 to TRBJ2-7, with D possibly being TRBD2 (5 bases). V was cut by 1 base and J by 2 bases, with 12 bases left in between. The length of the CDR3 is 14 residues. Per germline, CDR1 GTSNPN and CDR2 SVGIG (reference sequence). The CDR3 nucleotides are TGTGCCTGGAGTGGAGGGAATCCCCCCTACGAGCAGTACTTC. It specifies CAWSGGNPPYEQYF.

The gene calls are TRBV9 and TRBJ1-2, with D maybe TRBD1 (6 bases). Trimming left V 2 bases short and J 4 bases short, with 12 bases between. The CDR3 loop spans 14 amino acids. CDR1 and CDR2 from the germline V gene are SGDLS and YYNGEE. The CDR3 DNA sequence: TGTGCCAGCAGCGTCTCCCAGGGGAGCTATGGCTACACCTTC. Amino acids: CASSVSQGSYGYTF.

The chain is built from TRBV28 and TRBJ2-5, with D possibly TRBD2 on 6 matching bases. There are 14 residues in the CDR3. Trimming took off 10 bases at V and 4 bases at J, with 19 bases between the two ends. CDR1 and CDR2 (germline): MDHEN, SYDVKM. For the CDR3, the DNA is TGTGCCACCGGTTCCGGGGGAATGAGAGAGACCCAGTACTTC. It is translated as CATGSGGMRETQYF. The full variable domain, with the rest looked up from reference TRBV28 and TRBJ2-5, is DVKVTQSSRYLVKRTGEKVFLECVQDMDHENMFWYRQDPGLGLRLIYFSYDVKMKEKGDIPEGYSVSREKKERFSLILESASTNQTSMYLCATGSGGMRETQYFGPGTRLLVL.

This chain joins TRBV12-2 and TRBJ2-1; the D call TRBD2 from the table was never checked on the DNA. TRBV12-2 has pseudogene status. This CDR3 has 16 residues. DNA for the CDR3: TGTGCAAGTCGCTTAGGGTGCGGGACGGCCTACAATGAGCAGTTCTTC. Encoded protein: CASRLGCGTAYNEQFF.

V usage is TRBV5-1 and J usage is TRBJ2-3, with D possibly matching TRBD1 (5 bases). The V end was cut by 4 bases, the J end by 2 bases, with 11 bases between. Germline CDR1 reads SGHRS; CDR2 reads YFSETQ. The CDR3 sequence is 14 residues long. As DNA, the CDR3 is TGCGCCAGCAGCACGACAGAGATCACAGATACGCAGTATTTT. It specifies CASSTTEITDTQYF.

The chain joins TRBV2 to TRBJ1-5; D may be TRBD1 (5 bases). The V and J ends lost 4 bases and 4 bases respectively, with 8 bases between them. CDR1 SNHLY and CDR2 FYNNEI come from the germline V gene. This CDR3 has 13 amino acids. CDR3 DNA: TGTGCCAGCAGTGGGGACGGTAATCAGCCCCAGCATTTT. It specifies CASSGDGNQPQHF.

This clone appeared a single time. V usage is TRBV10-3 and J usage is TRBJ2-2; 8 nucleotides agree with TRBD2. This CDR3 spans 13 amino acids. Germline lookup yields CDR1 ENHRY and CDR2 SYGVKD. J gave up 5 bases and V 6 bases, and 2 bases lay outside the gene matches. The CDR3 is CAISPGGTGELFF. As DNA, the CDR3 is TGTGCCATCAGCCCGGGGGGGACCGGGGAGCTGTTTTTT.

The J gene is TRBJ2-5, the V gene TRBV18; D ambiguous. V lost 2 bases and J lost 4, with 5 bases in between. Germline V gene lookup returns CDR1 KGHSH and CDR2 LQKENI. The CDR3 is made up of 12 amino acids. The CDR3 region has the DNA TGTGCCAGCTCACCATCAGGAGAGACCCAGTACTTC. It is translated as CASSPSGETQYF. Full variable domain (rest looked up from reference TRBV18 and TRBJ2-5): NAGVMQNPRHLVRRRGQEARLRCSPMKGHSHVYWYRQLPEEGLKFMVYLQKENIIDESGMPKERFSAEFPKEGPSILRIQQVVRGDSAAYFCASSPSGETQYFGPGTRLLVL.

This clone was counted only a few times. The chain combines TRBV6-4 with TRBJ2-3; 8 bases map to TRBD2. V shed 6 bases and J 2 bases; nucleotides not matched to a gene: 1. The CDR3 covers 13 residues. Germline V gene data show CDR1 as MRHNA and CDR2 as SNTAGT. CDR3 DNA: TGTGCCAGCAGCGGGGGGGCCACAGATACGCAGTATTTT. Residues: CASSGGATDTQYF.

The rearrangement uses TRBV11-2 and TRBJ2-3; D is uncertain. CDR3 length: 14 residues. V was pared by 4 bases and J by 0 bases, with 8 bases between. CDR1 and CDR2 from the germline V gene are SGHAT and FQNNGV. In DNA form, the CDR3 reads TGTGCCAGCAGCTCCGAAGGTAGCACAGATACGCAGTATTTT. Protein: CASSSEGSTDTQYF.

This clone was seen a single time. This sequence joins TRBV19 and TRBJ1-5, with a tentative D call TRBD1 (5 bases). Looked up from germline, CDR1 is LNHDA and CDR2 is SQIVND (reference sequence). Trimming took off 0 bases at V and 2 bases at J, with 20 bases between the two ends. The CDR3 contains 19 residues. The CDR3 is CASSIEGTGLWGGNQPQHF. DNA for the CDR3: TGTGCCAGTAGTATAGAAGGTACAGGACTTTGGGGCGGCAATCAGCCCCAGCATTTT. The complete variable domain, with remaining parts taken from reference TRBV19 and TRBJ1-5, reads DGGITQSPKYLFRKEGQNVTLSCEQNLNHDAMYWYRQDPGQGLRLIYYSQIVNDFQKGDIAEGYSVSREKKESFPLTVTSAQKNPTAFYLCASSIEGTGLWGGNQPQHFGDGTRLSIL.

J is TRBJ1-2 and V is TRBV10-3; D gene unclear. Germline loops: CDR1 ENHRY, CDR2 SYGVKD. The CDR3 length is 14 residues. V was cut by 3 bases and J by 8 bases, with 16 bases left in between. In nucleotides, the CDR3 is TGTGCCATCAGTGAACCCACCCGGGTTGTCGGCTACACCTTC. It specifies CAISEPTRVVGYTF.

This clone was counted once. The chain joins TRBV11-2 to TRBJ2-7; 9 bases are a match to TRBD2. CDR1 is SGHAT, CDR2 FQNNGV, per germline. The ends lost 0 bases at V and 7 bases at J; junction bases unmatched: 13. The CDR3 covers 17 residues. The CDR3 bases are TGTGCCAGCAGCTTAGACCCTATCCCCAGCGGGGGGTGGGAGCAGTACTTC. This translates into CASSLDPIPSGGWEQYF.

The V gene is TRBV19, the J gene TRBJ1-5; the D is unclear. CDR3 size: 17 residues. V dropped 3 bases and J dropped 0 bases, with 15 bases sitting between them. Germline CDR1 is LNHDA and CDR2 is SQIVND (reference sequence). The CDR3 is CASSIAFEPYSNQPQHF. The DNA for the CDR3 is TGTGCCAGTAGTATTGCGTTTGAACCTTATAGCAATCAGCCCCAGCATTTT.

This clone was seen just once. The chain joins TRBV7-2 to TRBJ1-5; D unclear. The V gene lost 2 bases and the J gene lost 9 bases, with 8 bases spanning the gap. The CDR3 runs 12 residues. The germline CDR1 and CDR2 sequences are SGHTA and FQGNSA. Here the CDR3 DNA reads TGTGCCAGCAGCTTAACCCCAGGGCCCCAGCATTTT. Translating gives CASSLTPGPQHF.

This chain connects TRBV18 to TRBJ2-3; D is unresolved. The germline gives CDR1 KGHSH, CDR2 LQKENI. V lost 5 bases and J 3 bases, leaving 6 bases between the germline ends. This CDR3 has 12 residues. As DNA, the CDR3 is TGTGCCAGCTCAGTTATGACAGATACGCAGTATTTT. Translating it yields CASSVMTDTQYF. Full variable domain (missing parts from reference TRBV18 and TRBJ2-3): NAGVMQNPRHLVRRRGQEARLRCSPMKGHSHVYWYRQLPEEGLKFMVYLQKENIIDESGMPKERFSAEFPKEGPSILRIQQVVRGDSAAYFCASSVMTDTQYFGPGTRLTVL.

The rearrangement uses TRBV10-3 and TRBJ1-3; 8 positions agree with TRBD1. CDR3 length: 15 residues. V lost 4 bases and J lost 3; bases outside the gene matches: 5. From germline, CDR1 is ENHRY and CDR2 SYGVKD. The CDR3 region is CAISGQGALGNTIYF. Here the CDR3 DNA reads TGTGCCATCAGTGGTCAGGGGGCCCTTGGAAACACCATATATTTT.

The chain employs TRBV7-9 and TRBJ1-2; the D gene is possibly TRBD1 (5 bases). Trimming took 0 bases from V and 6 from J, leaving 8 bases between them. Per germline, CDR1 SEHNR and CDR2 FQNEAQ (reference sequence). This CDR3 contains 13 residues. Written as DNA, the CDR3 is TGTGCCAGCAGCTTAGCAGGGGACGATGGCTACACCTTC. It codes for CASSLAGDDGYTF. Together with reference TRBV7-9 and TRBJ1-2, the CDR3 gives the full variable domain: DTGVSQNPRHKITKRGQNVTFRCDPISEHNRLYWYRQTLGQGPEFLTYFQNEAQLEKSRLLSDRFSAERPKGSFSTLEIQRTEQGDSAMYLCASSLAGDDGYTFGSGTRLTVV.

The chain has TRBV18 and TRBJ1-5, with D unresolved. Germline V gives CDR1 KGHSH, CDR2 LQKENI. Trimming pared 2 bases from V and 9 bases from J, leaving 14 bases between. The CDR3 length is 14 residues. The CDR3 spells CASSPRTAPSPQHF. DNA of the CDR3: TGTGCCAGCTCACCAAGGACGGCCCCTTCGCCCCAGCATTTT.